This T cell receptor beta chain was retrieved from a study of neurological immune-mediated disorders. In the study overall: In a group of roughly 34 multiple sclerosis patients, roughly 30 had the relapsing-remitting type and 3 had the secondary progressive type. The study, taken as a whole, reports: The absence of any CDR3 amino acid sequence shared by expanded clones across subjects suggests that repertoires were private in all groups. HTLV-1-associated myelopathy led in TCR clonal expansion, while multiple sclerosis ranked lowest, below healthy controls.

V shed 7 bases, J shed 6 bases, and the junction held 7 bases outside the gene matches. In germline, CDR1 is SGDLS, CDR2 YYNGEE. This CDR3 contains 14 residues. This clonotype has at least ten counts. Its target is not known. The cDNA came from 5'RACE, which used 10-nucleotide random UMIs. TCRdb re-called the 5' RACE reads through MiXCR, storing one row per CDR3 protein. The sample contains tens of thousands of distinct CDR3 sequences, less than 5.5% of which appear only once. Material for sequencing was PBMCs. The rearrangement joins TRBV9 to TRBJ2-2; 9 positions agree with TRBD2. The clonotype was recovered from a man aged 25-45 years with multiple sclerosis. The CDR3 DNA sequence: TGTGCCAGCGCGGCCGCGGGGGGGCCCGGGGAGCTGTTTTTT. The encoded protein is CASAAAGGPGELFF.